The 32 T cell receptor beta chains in this list originate from one sample, sequenced in a study of shared clonotypes between healthy human individuals (dated by TCRdb to 2018 to 2021). Library preparation employed the immunoSEQ multiplex PCR assay. The table was pulled from immuneACCESS by TCRdb, which kept in-frame rearrangements only. Such tables lose some clones; where checked, under half of the loss comes from unresolved V genes, and the rest has no known cause. The sample profile shows around 200,000 clones; 66% of them were found once. The top ten clonotypes cover 10% of the sample. Input material: memory CD4+ T cells sorted from blood. Explained via the paper, the cell subset or site label denotes: CD45RA-negative fraction. These TCRs come from a man aged 30 to 45 in good health.

The J gene is TRBJ2-3, the V gene TRBV5-1; D possibly corresponds to TRBD2 (6 bases). The CDR3 has 15 amino acids. Germline CDR1 reads SGHRS; CDR2 reads YFSETQ. V was clipped by 0 bases and J by 0 bases, with 8 bases between them. Here the CDR3 reads CASSLGRGSTDTQYF. In nucleotides, the CDR3 is TGCGCCAGCAGCTTGGGGCGGGGTAGCACAGATACGCAGTATTTT.

The chain uses TRBV7-2 and TRBJ2-7; D unclear. Germline CDR1 and CDR2: SGHTA and FQGNSA. V was trimmed by 4 bases and J by 5 bases, leaving 9 bases between them. This CDR3 has 12 residues. The CDR3 DNA reads TGTGCCAGCAGCTACTGGAGAGACGAGCAGTACTTC. Protein sequence: CASSYWRDEQYF.

This clone has a handful of counts. The gene calls are TRBV28 and TRBJ1-4, with TRBD1 as a possible D gene (6 bases). The germline CDR1 and CDR2 sequences are MDHEN and SYDVKM. The CDR3 extends over 14 amino acids. Trimming pared 7 bases from V and 8 bases from J, leaving 17 bases between. CDR3 DNA sequence: TGTGCCAGCAATGGCGGGGGCGGTTACGAAAAACTGTTTTTT. Protein: CASNGGGGYEKLFF.

The rearrangement links TRBV2 to TRBJ2-1; D unresolved. V lost 2 bases and J lost 4, with 18 bases in between. Germline loops: CDR1 SNHLY, CDR2 FYNNEI. The CDR3 loop spans 17 amino acids. CDR3 region: CASSERASLGQYNEQFF. The CDR3 nucleotides are TGTGCCAGCAGTGAAAGGGCCTCCCTGGGTCAATACAATGAGCAGTTCTTC.

This clone was detected only a few times. The chain employs TRBV30 and TRBJ2-3; weak D call: TRBD1 (6 bases). The CDR3 is 14 amino acids. V was clipped by 3 bases and J by 0 bases, with 10 bases between them. CDR1 is GTSNPN and CDR2 is SVGIG in the germline V gene (reference sequence). The CDR3 sequence is CAWSRDTSTDTQYF. CDR3 nucleotide sequence: TGTGCCTGGAGCCGGGACACGAGCACAGATACGCAGTATTTT. The complete variable domain, with remaining parts taken from reference TRBV30 and TRBJ2-3, reads SQTIHQWPATLVQPVGSPLSLECTVEGTSNPNLYWYRQAAGRGLQLLFYSVGIGQISSEVPQNLSASRPQDRQFILSSKKLLLSDSGFYLCAWSRDTSTDTQYFGPGTRLTVL.

The V and J genes are TRBV6-5 and TRBJ1-4; tentatively, D is TRBD1 (5 bases). The V gene lost 6 bases and the J gene lost 7 bases, with 12 bases spanning the gap. Germline V lookup: CDR1 MNHEY, CDR2 SVGAGI. The CDR3 is 13 residues long. CDR3 in DNA: TGTGCCAGCAGCCCCCGGGGGAGTGAAAAACTGTTTTTT. Its translation: CASSPRGSEKLFF.

This clone was recorded a few times. V is TRBV7-3 and J is TRBJ2-1, with 7 bases matching TRBD2. This CDR3 region has 14 residues. V shed 2 bases, J shed 8 bases, and the junction held 6 bases outside the gene matches. CDR1 and CDR2 (germline): SGHTA, FQGTGA. In nucleotides, the CDR3 is TGTGCCAGCAGCTTAGGCGGGAGAGAAGATGAGCAGTTCTTC. It is translated as CASSLGGREDEQFF.

CDR3 region: CASSREALSYEQYF. CDR3 DNA: TGCGCCAGCAGCAGGGAGGCCCTCTCCTACGAGCAGTACTTC. V usage is TRBV10-1 and J usage is TRBJ2-7; perhaps TRBD2 as D (6 bases). The ends were cut back, 6 bases at V and 0 bases at J, with 12 bases in the middle. Germline loops: CDR1 WNHNN, CDR2 SYGVQD (reference sequence). The CDR3 contains 14 residues.

This chain connects TRBV25-1 to TRBJ2-7; D is ambiguous. The V end was cut by 4 bases, the J end by 6 bases, with 13 bases between. The CDR3 is 13 amino acids. The germline V gene has CDR1 MGHDK and CDR2 SYGVNS. The CDR3 is CASSGSSSFEQYF. CDR3 bases: TGTGCCAGCAGTGGATCAAGTTCGTTCGAGCAGTACTTC.

The chain carries TRBV28 and TRBJ1-2, with a weak D call TRBD1 (5 bases). In germline, CDR1 is MDHEN, CDR2 SYDVKM. V was pared by 4 bases and J by 4 bases, with 10 bases between. The CDR3 has 13 residues. CDR3 amino acids: CASSSGIGYGYTF. DNA of the CDR3: TGTGCCAGCAGTTCAGGGATAGGCTATGGCTACACCTTC.

This CDR3 reads CASSQVGRTGELFF. The CDR3 region has the DNA TGCGCCAGCAGCCAAGTCGGACGCACAGGGGAGCTGTTTTTT. The V and J genes are TRBV4-3 and TRBJ2-2; D is unclear. Germline assignment: CDR1 LGHNA and CDR2 YSLEER. CDR3 size: 14 residues. V was shortened by 1 base and J by 8 bases, with 11 bases between the two germline ends.

The rearrangement joins TRBV2 to TRBJ2-2; 12 nucleotides match TRBD2. Germline CDR1 and CDR2: SNHLY and FYNNEI. This CDR3 is 14 amino acids long. V lost 3 bases, J lost 8 bases, and 1 base stayed unmatched. CDR3 protein: CASSETSGRGELFF. The CDR3 nucleotides are TGTGCCAGCAGTGAGACTAGCGGGAGAGGGGAGCTGTTTTTT.

The chain is built from TRBV30 and TRBJ2-3, with TRBD2 matching 16 bases. V gave up 3 bases and J gave up 14 bases; unmatched junction bases: 11. This CDR3 spans 15 amino acids. Germline loops: CDR1 GTSNPN, CDR2 SVGIG (reference sequence). CDR3: CAWSEQGLAGGTWYF. The DNA of the CDR3 is TGTGCCTGGAGCGAACAGGGACTAGCGGGAGGGACGTGGTATTTT.

The CDR3 nucleotides read TGTGCCAGCAGCTTCGTCGATGAGCAGTTCTTC. This gives the protein CASSFVDEQFF. The gene calls are TRBV7-9 and TRBJ2-1; D is undetermined. V dropped 3 bases and J dropped 8 bases, with 5 bases sitting between them. CDR1 and CDR2 (germline): SEHNR, FQNEAQ (reference sequence). CDR3 length: 11 amino acids. The variable domain in full, with the rest retrieved from reference TRBV7-9 and TRBJ2-1, is DTGVSQNPRHKITKRGQNVTFRCDPISEHNRLYWYRQTLGQGPEFLTYFQNEAQLEKSRLLSDRFSAERPKGSFSTLEIQRTEQGDSAMYLCASSFVDEQFFGPGTRLTVL.

Here the CDR3 reads CAISEGQGFGYTF. For the CDR3, the DNA is TGTGCCATCAGTGAGGGACAGGGGTTCGGCTACACCTTC. The rearrangement links TRBV10-3 to TRBJ1-2; TRBD1 matches 9 bases. V lost 2 bases to trimming and J lost 8 bases; unmatched junction nucleotides: 3. Germline V gene data show CDR1 as ENHRY and CDR2 as SYGVKD. The CDR3 has 13 residues.

This rearrangement joins TRBV28 to TRBJ1-2; tentatively, D is TRBD1 (5 bases). Trimming took 4 bases from V and 8 from J, leaving 11 bases between them. This CDR3 has 12 residues. CDR1 and CDR2 (germline): MDHEN, SYDVKM. Here the CDR3 reads CASSSGPRGYTF. The CDR3 DNA sequence: TGTGCCAGCAGTTCGGGGCCGAGAGGCTACACCTTC.

This clone was found a few times. This chain joins TRBV10-3 and TRBJ2-7; D might be TRBD1 (6 bases). Germline assignment: CDR1 ENHRY and CDR2 SYGVKD. The CDR3 is 12 residues long. The germline V and J ends were trimmed by 10 bases and 2 bases, with 12 bases remaining between them. The CDR3 nucleotides read TGTGCCACCTCGGACAGCCCCTACGAGCAGTACTTC. Its translation is CATSDSPYEQYF.

V and J are TRBV5-4 and TRBJ1-1; no reliable D call. The length of the CDR3 is 14 residues. V was clipped by 0 bases and J by 1 base, with 7 bases between them. Germline values: CDR1 SGHNT, CDR2 YYREEE (reference sequence). CDR3 sequence reads: CASSLERSNTEAFF. Here the CDR3 DNA reads TGTGCCAGCAGCTTGGAACGCTCGAACACTGAAGCTTTCTTT. The variable domain in full, completed from reference TRBV5-4 and TRBJ1-1, reads ETGVTQSPTHLIKTRGQQVTLRCSSQSGHNTVSWYQQALGQGPQFIFQYYREEENGRGNFPPRFSGLQFPNYSSELNVNALELDDSALYLCASSLERSNTEAFFGQGTRLTVV.

This sequence joins TRBV7-9 and TRBJ1-2, with D unresolved. Germline V lookup: CDR1 SEHNR, CDR2 FQNEAQ (reference sequence). V was clipped by 3 bases and J by 8 bases, with 10 bases between them. The CDR3 is 12 amino acids. The CDR3 DNA is TGTGCCAGCAGCTTCCTTACGGGGGGCTACACCTTC. Protein sequence: CASSFLTGGYTF.

This chain uses TRBV10-1 with TRBJ2-2; D gene unclear. This CDR3 has 14 amino acids. The germline V and J ends were trimmed by 10 bases and 0 bases, with 12 bases remaining between them. In germline, CDR1 is WNHNN, CDR2 SYGVQD (reference sequence). CDR3 nucleotide sequence: TGCGCCACCCAGCCCCATTCGAACACCGGGGAGCTGTTTTTT. Protein: CATQPHSNTGELFF.

This clone has a handful of counts. The chain combines TRBV5-4 with TRBJ1-4; the match to TRBD1 covers 7 bases. Germline V lookup: CDR1 SGHNT, CDR2 YYREEE (reference sequence). The CDR3 spans 15 residues. Trimming cost V 4 bases and J 8 bases; bases outside gene matches: 11. Written as DNA, the CDR3 is TGTGCCAGCAGCAAGGACAGGCGTCTGGGGGAAAAACTGTTTTTT. Translating it yields CASSKDRRLGEKLFF.

The rearrangement joins TRBV5-1 to TRBJ2-2, with D unresolved. The CDR3 contains 15 residues. Germline CDR1 reads SGHRS; CDR2 reads YFSETQ. V gave up 2 bases and J gave up 0 bases, with 8 bases separating them. CDR3 protein: CASSFDTTNTGELFF. The CDR3 DNA follows: TGCGCCAGCAGCTTCGATACAACGAACACCGGGGAGCTGTTTTTT.

This clone has just a few counts. The V and J genes are TRBV2 and TRBJ1-5, with D unresolved. Per the germline V gene, CDR1 is SNHLY and CDR2 is FYNNEI. Trimming shortened V by 8 bases and J by 0 bases, and 11 bases separated the two germline ends. CDR3 length equals 14 residues. The CDR3 coding sequence is TGTGCCAGCGCGGATTCGTCTAGCAATCAGCCCCAGCATTTT. Its protein is CASADSSSNQPQHF. Full variable domain (outside the CDR3, taken from reference TRBV2 and TRBJ1-5): EPEVTQTPSHQVTQMGQEVILRCVPISNHLYFYWYRQILGQKVEFLVSFYNNEISEKSEIFDDQFSVERPDGSNFTLKIRSTKLEDSAMYFCASADSSSNQPQHFGDGTRLSIL.

Remarks on this clone: The same CDR3 also results from other DNA sequences found in this sample. The chain is built from TRBV7-9 and TRBJ2-1, with a tentative D call TRBD1 (6 bases). Looked up from germline, CDR1 is SEHNR and CDR2 is FQNEAQ (reference sequence). Trimming removed 2 bases from V and 5 bases from J, with 16 bases in between. The CDR3 is 16 amino acids. CDR3 region: CASSLSLAGAHNEQFF. CDR3 nucleotide sequence: TGTGCCAGCAGCTTATCTCTAGCAGGGGCCCACAATGAGCAGTTCTTC.

The chain has TRBV27 and TRBJ2-1; 8 bases match TRBD2. The V gene end was trimmed by 7 bases and the J gene end by 0 bases; junction bases not matched to a gene: 8. This CDR3 is 16 amino acids long. The germline CDR1 and CDR2 sequences are MNHEY and SMNVEV (reference sequence). Here the CDR3 reads CASNTRGGSSYNEQFF. Written as DNA, the CDR3 is TGTGCCAGCAATACTCGGGGGGGTAGCTCCTACAATGAGCAGTTCTTC.

V usage is TRBV30 and J usage is TRBJ1-5; no firm D call. Germline CDR1 reads GTSNPN; CDR2 reads SVGIG (reference sequence). The CDR3 runs 13 residues. V lost 1 base, J lost 4 bases, and 8 bases lay in between. The CDR3 protein is CAWSGEVNQPQHF. The DNA for the CDR3 is TGTGCCTGGAGTGGGGAGGTTAATCAGCCCCAGCATTTT.

This chain connects TRBV6-1 to TRBJ2-2; TRBD2 aligns across 8 bases. J lost 6 bases, V lost 3 bases, and 6 bases had no gene match. The CDR3 extends over 15 amino acids. Germline V gene lookup returns CDR1 MNHNS and CDR2 SASEGT. This CDR3 is CASSEPAGASGELFF. DNA of the CDR3: TGTGCCAGCAGTGAGCCAGCGGGAGCGTCCGGGGAGCTGTTTTTT.

This clone came up a few times. V is TRBV13 and J is TRBJ2-1; D unresolved. V gave up 7 bases and J gave up 6 bases, with 10 bases separating them. This CDR3 comprises 12 residues. Germline CDR1 PRHDT, CDR2 FYEKMQ (reference sequence). The CDR3 reads CASNRGPNEQFF. In DNA, the CDR3 is TGTGCCAGCAACCGTGGCCCCAATGAGCAGTTCTTC.

This clone was seen more than once but under ten times. This chain connects TRBV4-3 to TRBJ1-4, with a weak D call TRBD1 (6 bases). This CDR3 is 17 amino acids long. The germline V and J ends were trimmed by 0 bases and 2 bases, with 13 bases remaining between them. From germline, CDR1 is LGHNA and CDR2 YSLEER. This CDR3 is CASSQEPTGWTNEKLFF. The CDR3 nucleotides are TGCGCCAGCAGCCAAGAACCCACAGGGTGGACTAATGAAAAACTGTTTTTT.

V usage is TRBV7-2 and J usage is TRBJ2-2, with 9 bases matching TRBD2. The CDR3 runs 15 residues. V gave up 8 bases and J gave up 6 bases; unmatched junction bases: 10. Germline V gives CDR1 SGHTA, CDR2 FQGNSA. CDR3 DNA: TGTGCCAGCGGACCCGGACTAGCGTCGGCCGGGGAGCTGTTTTTT. It codes for CASGPGLASAGELFF.

V and J are TRBV7-9 and TRBJ2-1, with D unresolved. This CDR3 has 16 residues. CDR1 is SEHNR, CDR2 FQNEAQ, per germline (reference sequence). V was clipped by 6 bases and J by 7 bases, with 22 bases between them. The DNA for the CDR3 is TGTGCCAGCAGACGCCGGGTTGGAGAAATTTTGAATGAGCAGTTCTTC. Protein product: CASRRRVGEILNEQFF.

The chain joins TRBV28 to TRBJ2-2; 10 nucleotides agree with TRBD2. V shed 5 bases and J 3 bases; nucleotides not matched to a gene: 6. Germline V gene lookup returns CDR1 MDHEN and CDR2 SYDVKM. The CDR3 loop spans 16 amino acids. CDR3 protein: CASSISGRGYTGELFF. The DNA for the CDR3 is TGTGCCAGCAGTATAAGCGGGAGGGGCTACACCGGGGAGCTGTTTTTT.